The 5 T cell receptor beta chains presented below share a single source sample, sequenced in a study of cytomegalovirus exposure and HLA in healthy donors (dated by TCRdb to between 2016 and 2019). The library was built by means of the immunoSEQ multiplex PCR assay. The multiplex PCR relied on a mix of 60 forward primers for TCR Vbeta segments and 13 reverse primers for TCR Jbeta segments. Entries here come from immuneACCESS through TCRdb and include only in-frame sequences with V and J called. Some clones fail to appear in such tables; in the studies checked, an unresolved V gene covers under half of the shortfall, and the cause of the remainder is unknown. This sample has 200,000 to 250,000 clones in its table, and roughly 79% of those were observed once. The ten largest make up 1.5% to 2% of the sample. Sequenced input: PBMCs. The receptors shown here come from a man aged 18 to 30 in good health and CMV-seronegative.

The chain links TRBV29-1 to TRBJ2-1; TRBD2 matches at 7 bases. The junction had 7 bases not matched to a gene; V was cut back by 1 base and J by 7 bases. From germline, CDR1 is SQVTM and CDR2 ANQGSEA. CDR3 size: 14 residues. The CDR3 DNA reads TGCAGCGTTGAAGGGTGGCTAGCGGCAAATGAGCAGTTCTTC. It translates to CSVEGWLAANEQFF.

The V gene is TRBV7-9, the J gene TRBJ2-7, with TRBD1 matching 9 bases. CDR1 and CDR2 (germline): SEHNR, FQNEAQ (reference sequence). J lost 4 bases, V lost 6 bases, and 10 bases had no gene match. The CDR3 is made up of 15 amino acids. The chain's CDR3 is CASRYTGGAAYEQYF. In DNA, the CDR3 is TGTGCCAGCAGGTATACAGGGGGCGCCGCTTACGAGCAGTACTTC.

The chain joins TRBV6-5 to TRBJ2-7; D call uncertain. Germline V gives CDR1 MNHEY, CDR2 SVGAGI. The CDR3 is made up of 12 amino acids. The V and J ends lost 6 bases and 5 bases respectively, with 11 bases between them. The CDR3 DNA sequence: TGTGCCAGCAGCCAAGTTCGGGACGAGCAGTACTTC. Amino acid sequence: CASSQVRDEQYF.

The J gene is TRBJ2-7, the V gene TRBV6-1; the match to TRBD1 covers 9 bases. This CDR3 is built from 17 residues. Germline CDR1 and CDR2: MNHNS and SASEGT. After removal of 0 bases from V and 4 bases from J, the junction contained 10 bases not matched to a gene. This CDR3 reads CASSEAETGGIPYEQYF. CDR3 coding DNA: TGTGCCAGCAGTGAAGCCGAGACAGGGGGTATACCGTACGAGCAGTACTTC.

The gene calls are TRBV10-3 and TRBJ2-3; D is uncertain. The CDR3 loop spans 14 amino acids. Germline V gene sequence: CDR1 ENHRY, CDR2 SYGVKD. Trimming removed 6 bases from V and 0 bases from J, with 10 bases in between. The CDR3 bases are TGTGCCATCAGGGCCTTGGCTAGCACAGATACGCAGTATTTT. This sequence encodes CAIRALASTDTQYF.